Listed below are T cell receptor beta chains from one sample, sequenced in a study of blood T cell repertoires in COVID-19. The protocol was immunoSEQ multiplex PCR, while the TCRdb copy is restricted to in-frame clones and leaves out a portion. The profile shows 75,000 to 80,000 clones, less than 90% of them singletons. Sequencing was performed on peripheral blood. The origin of the receptors is a human donor in a cohort sampled during active COVID-19. Each CDR3 is given with its conserved first and last residue. D genes are given only for firm matches. Clone size, where shown, is once, few, many, or a class for clones that have expanded.

J,V,size,D,CDR3,DNA
TRBJ1-2,TRBV30,NA,NA,CAWSGQGYGYTF,TGTGCCTGGAGTGGCCAGGGGTATGGCTACACCTTC
TRBJ2-5,TRBV11-2,NA,TRBD2,CASSKGTSGGKETQYF,TGTGCCAGCAGCAAGGGGACTAGCGGGGGGAAAGAGACCCAGTACTTC
TRBJ2-5,TRBV2,NA,NA,CASSEYFSDQGETQYF,TGTGCCAGCAGTGAATATTTCAGTGACCAGGGAGAGACCCAGTACTTC
TRBJ1-1,TRBV4-1,NA,NA,CASSQEAAYYTEAFF,TGCGCCAGCAGCCAAGAGGCAGCGTACTACACTGAAGCTTTCTTT
TRBJ2-1,TRBV5-4,NA,NA,CASIKDRDSYNEQFF,TGTGCCAGCATCAAGGACCGGGACTCCTACAATGAGCAGTTCTTC
TRBJ1-5,TRBV30,NA,NA,CAWSVRRVSNQPQHF,TGTGCCTGGAGTGTACGCAGGGTTAGCAATCAGCCCCAGCATTTT
TRBJ1-2,TRBV29-1,NA,TRBD1,CSDGTGGPPNYGYTF,TGCAGCGACGGGACAGGGGGACCCCCTAACTATGGCTACACCTTC
TRBJ1-1,TRBV6-6,NA,TRBD1,CASSGQGNTEAFF,TGTGCCAGCAGCGGACAGGGGAACACTGAAGCTTTCTTT
TRBJ1-2,TRBV19,NA,NA,CASSIGGASYGYTF,TGTGCCAGTAGTATAGGGGGAGCAAGCTATGGCTACACCTTC
TRBJ2-1,TRBV25-1,NA,TRBD2,CSTTGSSGRDEQFF,TGTTCCACGACGGGCTCTAGCGGGAGGGATGAGCAGTTCTTC
TRBJ2-1,TRBV15,NA,NA,CATSRVSGDEQFF,TGTGCCACCAGCAGAGTGTCGGGGGATGAGCAGTTCTTC
TRBJ1-1,TRBV6-5,once,NA,CASSPGTVNTEAFF,TGCGCCAGCAGCCCGGGAACCGTCAACACTGAAGCTTTCTTT
TRBJ1-6,TRBV14,NA,NA,CASSQDGGSSPLHF,TGTGCCAGCAGCCAAGATGGCGGCAGTTCACCCCTCCACTTT
TRBJ2-1,TRBV28,NA,NA,CASSLTLRNNEQFF,TGTGCCAGCAGTTTAACATTGCGGAACAATGAGCAGTTCTTC
TRBJ1-6,TRBV5-1,NA,NA,CASSLLFRGADNSPLHF,TGCGCCAGCAGCTTGTTATTTCGGGGGGCGGATAATTCACCCCTCCACTTT
TRBJ1-1,TRBV15,NA,TRBD1,CATSKDREGATEAFF,TGTGCCACCAGCAAGGACAGGGAGGGAGCCACTGAAGCTTTCTTT
TRBJ1-5,TRBV27,few,TRBD1,CASSGQGNNQPQHF,TGTGCCAGCAGTGGACAGGGAAACAATCAGCCCCAGCATTTT
TRBJ2-2,TRBV10-3,NA,TRBD2,CAISELAGNGELFF,TGTGCCATCAGTGAACTAGCGGGAAACGGGGAGCTGTTTTTT
TRBJ2-5,TRBV19,NA,TRBD2,CASSEIQGGAQYF,TGTGCCAGTAGTGAAATCCAGGGAGGGGCCCAGTACTTC
TRBJ2-7,TRBV18,NA,TRBD1,CASSPMVLTGDTYEQYF,TGTGCCAGCTCACCAATGGTTCTGACAGGGGATACCTACGAGCAGTACTTC
TRBJ2-5,TRBV6-2/TRBV6-3,NA,TRBD1,CASSRGQGAFETQYF,TGTGCCAGCAGTAGGGGACAGGGGGCTTTTGAGACCCAGTACTTC
TRBJ1-4,TRBV5-1,NA,NA,CASSSGLDEKLFF,TGCGCCAGCAGCTCTGGACTTGATGAAAAACTGTTTTTT
TRBJ2-1,TRBV11-1,once,NA,CASSPRQTGSYNEQFF,TGTGCCAGCAGCCCGAGACAGACTGGCTCCTACAATGAGCAGTTCTTC